The clone carrying this TCR beta chain has just a few counts. Per the germline V gene, CDR1 is SGHRS and CDR2 is YFSETQ. Trimming cost V 5 bases and J 1 base, with 13 bases left between them. CDR3 size: 14 residues. In the source study's methods: Nucleated cell number was recorded as an estimate derived from reference gene primer amplification. Only in-frame clones appear in the TCRdb table, and some are missing; sequencing was by immunoSEQ multiplex PCR. The DNA was the basis for D and trimming; V, J and clone size are from that table. The sample has 150,000 or so clones, 76% seen once. The data are from a study of blood T cell repertoires in COVID-19. Study-level information: The United States, Italy and Spain provided the acute and convalescent COVID-19 samples. Sample material is recorded as cDNA or gDNA derived from T cells, B-cell-depleted T cells, or PBMCs.

The TCR originated in a woman of 80 years or more with active or convalescent COVID-19. The specimen sequenced was peripheral blood. The chain has TRBV5-1 and TRBJ2-7, with D perhaps TRBD1 (5 bases). As DNA, the CDR3 is TGCGCCAGCAGAATCGACAGTGGGTCCTACGAGCAGTACTTC. Protein: CASRIDSGSYEQYF.